The text below deals with one TCR beta chain. The sample originates from a study of blood T cell repertoires in COVID-19. Turning to the study itself: Italy, Spain and the United States were the sources of the convalescent and acute COVID-19 samples. Nucleic acid was either cDNA or gDNA, and it came from T cells, B-cell-depleted T cells, or PBMCs.

Enrollment of patients from Seattle took place during active infection, with longitudinal follow-up. The CDR3 runs to 15 residues. Germline V CDR1 and CDR2: GTSNPN, SVGIG (reference sequence). V lost 3 bases, J lost 1 base, and 12 bases lay in between. Per the original methods: How many nucleated cells were present was estimated from reference gene primer amplification. This table comes from immunoSEQ multiplex PCR, and its TCRdb copy is limited to in-frame clones, with some not included. That table furnishes V, J and clone size, whereas the DNA furnished D and trimming. This sample has hundreds of thousands of clones; roughly 90% occur once, and the top ten carry just under 7.5%.

The chain recombines TRBV30 with TRBJ2-2; D is ambiguous. The sequencing sample was made of peripheral blood. This sequence originates from a woman between 65 and 79 years old with COVID-19, enrolled during active disease. The CDR3 bases are TGTGCCTGGAGCCGCTTTGGGCAGAACACCGGGGAGCTGTTTTTT. This encodes CAWSRFGQNTGELFF.